This T cell receptor (beta chain) comes out of a study of shared clonotypes between healthy human individuals. This clone was observed once. There are 12 residues in the CDR3. Trimming removed 5 bases at V and 4 bases at J, with 7 bases between. Germline V lookup: CDR1 MDHEN, CDR2 SYDVKM. Sequencing used immunoSEQ multiplex PCR; TCRdb keeps in-frame clones, though not all of them. The table lists about 1.1 million clones, about 80% of them singletons. The chain employs TRBV28 and TRBJ2-3; no clear D. The specimen sequenced was memory CD4+ T cells from PBMCs. Subset here: CD45RA-negative fraction. The TCR comes from a man aged 18 to 30 in good health. Some clones in this sample may be carry-over from other donors' samples. CDR3 nucleotides: TGTGCCAGCAGTCCCGACCCAGATACGCAGTATTTT. Residues: CASSPDPDTQYF.